These 15 T cell receptor beta chains were all obtained from the same sample, sequenced in a study of Ad26.COV2.S vaccination and SARS-CoV-2 variants. Treatment indicated: about 20 received Ad26.COV2.S at low or high dose, single or two shots; several received placebo; per-sample allocation not given. Sampling occurred on day 63 after the first vaccine or placebo injection. TCRdb's copy holds only in-frame clones and misses some; the assay was immunoSEQ multiplex PCR. The sample holds 450,000 to 550,000 clones, approximately 90% seen once. Sequenced here: peripheral blood, sampled in a trial of Ad26.COV2.S vaccine versus placebo. These receptors originate from a person aged 18 to 65 who received the Ad26.COV2.S COVID-19 vaccine or a placebo.

The chain joins TRBV14 to TRBJ1-4; no firm D call. The CDR3 has 16 amino acids. Germline V lookup: CDR1 SGHDN, CDR2 FVKESK. Trimming cost V 0 bases and J 0 bases, with 8 bases left between them. The CDR3 sequence is CASSQDRGATNEKLFF. For the CDR3, the DNA is TGTGCCAGCAGCCAAGATCGCGGTGCAACTAATGAAAAACTGTTTTTT.

V usage is TRBV6-2 or TRBV6-3 and J usage is TRBJ2-1; 7 positions match TRBD2. J gave up 10 bases and V 2 bases, and 11 bases lay outside the gene matches. Germline V gene lookup returns CDR1 MNHEY and CDR2 SVGEGT. The CDR3 covers 15 residues. The CDR3 reads CASSYPRGGGEEQFF. The CDR3 coding sequence is TGTGCCAGCAGTTACCCCCGGGGCGGGGGAGAGGAGCAGTTCTTC.

This sequence joins TRBV9 and TRBJ2-1, with TRBD2 matching 8 bases. V gave up 1 base and J gave up 5 bases; unmatched junction bases: 14. CDR1 SGDLS and CDR2 YYNGEE come from the germline V gene. The CDR3 extends over 18 amino acids. The CDR3 coding sequence is TGTGCCAGCAGCGTACGGGCTGTCAGCGGGAGTGGAAACAATGAGCAGTTCTTC. Protein: CASSVRAVSGSGNNEQFF. Full variable domain (missing parts from reference TRBV9 and TRBJ2-1): DSGVTQTPKHLITATGQRVTLRCSPRSGDLSVYWYQQSLDQGLQFLIQYYNGEERAKGNILERFSAQQFPDLHSELNLSSLELGDSALYFCASSVRAVSGSGNNEQFFGPGTRLTVL.

The chain joins TRBV7-9 to TRBJ1-1, with TRBD1 identical over 7 bases. With 5 bases clipped from V and 6 bases from J, the junction kept 9 bases outside the gene matches. This CDR3 region has 14 residues. Germline CDR1 SEHNR, CDR2 FQNEAQ (reference sequence). The CDR3 DNA sequence: TGTGCCAGCAGCGGACGACAGGGATTATCTGAAGCTTTCTTT. Translation gives CASSGRQGLSEAFF.

This chain joins TRBV6-5 and TRBJ1-1; the D gene is possibly TRBD1 (6 bases). V was shortened by 3 bases and J by 4 bases, with 18 bases between the two germline ends. Germline values: CDR1 MNHEY, CDR2 SVGAGI. The CDR3 runs to 16 residues. CDR3 protein: CASSYHLQGSGTEAFF. For the CDR3, the DNA is TGTGCCAGCAGTTATCATCTTCAGGGGTCGGGCACTGAAGCTTTCTTT.

The chain has TRBV2 and TRBJ1-5; the match to TRBD1 covers 10 bases. Germline loops: CDR1 SNHLY, CDR2 FYNNEI. The CDR3 length is 16 residues. Unmatched junction bases numbered 10, after V lost 5 bases and J lost 6 bases. The CDR3 spells CASSHQPGQGSQPQHF. Written as DNA, the CDR3 is TGTGCCAGCAGTCACCAACCGGGACAGGGGAGTCAGCCCCAGCATTTT.

The rearrangement links TRBV12-3 or TRBV12-4 to TRBJ2-4; D gene uncertain. The CDR3 extends over 13 amino acids. V lost 5 bases, J lost 9 bases, and 14 bases lay in between. The DNA for the CDR3 is TGTGCCAGCAGTCGGAACCAGTGGGGCATTCAGTACTTC. This sequence encodes CASSRNQWGIQYF.

This clone showed up just once. The chain carries TRBV30 and TRBJ2-1; the match to TRBD2 covers 11 bases. CDR1 and CDR2 from the germline V gene are GTSNPN and SVGIG (reference sequence). Unmatched junction bases numbered 3, after V lost 2 bases and J lost 3 bases. The CDR3 contains 15 residues. CDR3 DNA sequence: TGTGCCTGGAGTCCCGGACTAGCGGGCTACAATGAGCAGTTCTTC. Protein: CAWSPGLAGYNEQFF. Using reference TRBV30 and TRBJ2-1 for the parts outside the CDR3, the full variable domain is SQTIHQWPATLVQPVGSPLSLECTVEGTSNPNLYWYRQAAGRGLQLLFYSVGIGQISSEVPQNLSASRPQDRQFILSSKKLLLSDSGFYLCAWSPGLAGYNEQFFGPGTRLTVL.

This chain links TRBV6-1 with TRBJ2-1; TRBD1 matches at 9 bases. This CDR3 has 16 residues. V lost 4 bases and J lost 10; bases outside the gene matches: 14. Germline CDR1 is MNHNS and CDR2 is SASEGT. The CDR3 spells CASSALPGQGPGEQFF. CDR3 sequence (DNA): TGTGCCAGCAGTGCCCTCCCGGGACAGGGCCCTGGGGAGCAGTTCTTC.

This clone was counted once. The gene calls are TRBV3-1 (or the pseudogene TRBV3-2) and TRBJ2-1; maybe TRBD1 (6 bases). There are 16 residues in the CDR3. Looked up from germline, CDR1 is LGHDT and CDR2 is YNNKEL (reference sequence). V lost 3 bases and J 0 bases, leaving 12 bases between the germline ends. The CDR3 DNA reads TGTGCCAGCAGCCAGGCGACAGGAGGCTCCTACAATGAGCAGTTCTTC. It is translated as CASSQATGGSYNEQFF.

V is TRBV19 and J is TRBJ2-6, with D maybe TRBD2 (5 bases). The CDR3 spans 15 residues. The germline V gene encodes CDR1 LNHDA and CDR2 SQIVND (reference sequence). The germline V and J ends were trimmed by 3 bases and 4 bases, with 10 bases remaining between them. CDR3 bases: TGTGCCAGTAGTATGCCGGGATCCGGGGCCAACGTCCTGACTTTC. Translated, it gives CASSMPGSGANVLTF.

The chain employs TRBV18 and TRBJ2-1, with 9 bases matching TRBD1. The junction had 7 bases not matched to a gene; V was cut back by 2 bases and J by 8 bases. The germline CDR1 and CDR2 sequences are KGHSH and LQKENI. CDR3 size: 15 residues. The CDR3 DNA reads as TGTGCCAGCTCACCAACGGGACAGGGCTTCGATGAGCAGTTCTTC. Protein sequence: CASSPTGQGFDEQFF.

This clone appeared many times. The rearrangement links TRBV5-6 to TRBJ1-2; tentatively, D is TRBD1 (6 bases). Per the germline V gene, CDR1 is SGHDT and CDR2 is YYEEEE. Trimming took 4 bases from V and 7 from J, leaving 17 bases between them. This CDR3 region has 14 residues. The CDR3 sequence: CASSQGHVSFGYTF. DNA for the CDR3: TGTGCCAGCAGCCAGGGGCATGTTTCTTTTGGCTACACCTTC.

The chain carries TRBV6-5 and TRBJ1-5; D may be TRBD1 (6 bases). Trimming took 6 bases from V and 3 from J, leaving 12 bases between them. The length of the CDR3 is 14 residues. Germline lookup yields CDR1 MNHEY and CDR2 SVGAGI. The CDR3 is CASSSRDNNQPQHF. CDR3 coding DNA: TGTGCCAGCAGCTCCCGGGACAACAATCAGCCCCAGCATTTT.

For the CDR3, the DNA is TGTGCCAGTCGACAGGGGGGGAACACTGAAGCTTTCTTT. It specifies CASRQGGNTEAFF. V is TRBV19 and J is TRBJ1-1; 9 nucleotides agree with TRBD1. The CDR3 sequence is 13 residues long. The ends lost 8 bases at V and 1 base at J; junction bases unmatched: 2. In germline, CDR1 is LNHDA, CDR2 SQIVND (reference sequence).